This entry is about one T cell receptor (beta chain). The CDR3 consists of 14 residues. Trimming cost V 5 bases and J 4 bases, with 11 bases left between them. Germline loops: CDR1 LGHDT, CDR2 YNNKEL (reference sequence). This specimen comes from a study of blood T cell repertoires in COVID-19. Individuals aged about 18 to 90 years were recruited from 24 US areas. Each participant's cohort was designated according to participant-reported clinical history. In Cohort 3, a recovered donor had either two negative PCRs, clearance, or symptom resolution. Profiling relied on immunoSEQ multiplex PCR, and the TCRdb table lists in-frame clones only, not all of them. The sample yields under 250,000 clones, roughly four fifths seen once.

The clonotype comes from a man in his 60s who had recovered from COVID-19. The chain uses TRBV3-1 (or the pseudogene TRBV3-2) and TRBJ1-4; D uncertain. The material sequenced was PBMCs or T cells enriched from blood (not recorded which). The DNA for the CDR3 is TGTGCCAGCAGCGCGGGCCGGATTAATGAAAAACTGTTTTTT. Its protein product is CASSAGRINEKLFF.